This T cell receptor beta chain derives from a study of OX40 agonist ivuxolimab in advanced cancers. In its sample, this clone was seen once. Antigen: not known. Notes on the study in general: Antigen targets of the expanded peripheral T cells went undetermined. CD8+ T cells showed, on average, more clonal expansion than CD4+ cells. At doses 0.1 to 3.0 mg/kg, CD4+ and CD8+ clones expanded.

Autoimmune disease history or systemic immunosuppression barred patients. The CDR3 extends over 14 amino acids. The V end lost 10 bases, the J end lost 6 bases, and 22 bases lay between the germline ends. The germline V gene encodes CDR1 SEHNR and CDR2 FQNEAQ (reference sequence). Sequenced by immunoSEQ multiplex PCR; TCRdb stores in-frame clones only, minus some. The sample has roughly 21,000 clones, around 87% seen once; the top ten hold 15% to 20%. The sample consisted of CD4+ or CD8+ T cells sorted from blood, taken in a trial of the OX40 agonist ivuxolimab. This clonotype was obtained from an adult with an advanced solid tumor such as melanoma, head and neck, liver or kidney cancer. The chain links TRBV7-9 to TRBJ2-7; TRBD2 might be the D (6 bases). CDR3 sequence reads: CATGTDPGGLEQYF. As DNA, the CDR3 is TGTGCCACCGGAACAGACCCAGGAGGGCTCGAGCAGTACTTC. The full variable domain, its missing parts supplied by reference TRBV7-9 and TRBJ2-7, is DTGVSQNPRHKITKRGQNVTFRCDPISEHNRLYWYRQTLGQGPEFLTYFQNEAQLEKSRLLSDRFSAERPKGSFSTLEIQRTEQGDSAMYLCATGTDPGGLEQYFGPGTRLTVT.